This T cell receptor beta chain was documented in a study of spatial heterogeneity in lung cancer. Indicated time point: sample taken at primary tumor resection. Tumor, nontumor lung or frozen PBMC supplied whole RNA, sequenced without sorting. Germline V gene sequence: CDR1 SQVTM, CDR2 ANQGSEA. Germline trimming cut 8 bases from V and 6 bases from J; bases unmatched to any gene: 6. The CDR3 covers 11 residues. This clonotype has ten or more counts. From the 5' RACE reads, TCRdb called clonotypes with MiXCR, one entry per CDR3 protein. The data contain 60,000 to 90,000 distinct CDR3 sequences, more than 10% of them seen just once; the ten biggest clones take up 7.2%.

The chain is built from TRBV29-1 and TRBJ1-2; TRBD1 matches 7 bases. The source was PBMCs, collected at surgery. The clonotype was recovered from a male donor with early-stage non-small cell lung cancer. The CDR3 DNA reads as TGCAGCACTGGACAGGCGGATGGCTACACCTTC. As protein: CSTGQADGYTF.